The next 10 T cell receptor beta chains were all read from a single sample in a study of cytomegalovirus exposure and HLA in healthy donors. It was with 60 Vbeta and 13 Jbeta primers that the PCR ran. Data came from immunoSEQ multiplex PCR; TCRdb stores just in-frame clones and leaves some out. This sample yields 100,000 to 120,000 clones, of which almost 70% are seen a single time; roughly 3.2% belongs to the top ten. Sequenced input: PBMCs. The receptor source for this set is a man aged 25-40 years in good health and CMV-seronegative.

The chain is built from TRBV15 and TRBJ1-4, with TRBD1 identical over 7 bases. J was trimmed by 10 bases and V by 6 bases; bases with no gene match: 11. The CDR3 sequence is 14 residues long. The germline CDR1 and CDR2 sequences are LNHNV and YYDKDF (reference sequence). The CDR3 coding sequence is TGTGCCACCAGGAAGGGACAGTCAAACGGAAAACTGTTTTTT. The encoded protein is CATRKGQSNGKLFF.

V usage is TRBV4-1 and J usage is TRBJ2-1; maybe TRBD2 (5 bases). This CDR3 contains 17 residues. Germline V gene lookup returns CDR1 MGHRA and CDR2 YSYEKL. The germline V and J ends were trimmed by 1 base and 0 bases, with 13 bases remaining between them. The CDR3 nucleotides read TGCGCCAGCAGCCAAGGAACCCGGACTCTCTCCTACAATGAGCAGTTCTTC. Translated: CASSQGTRTLSYNEQFF.

The chain couples TRBV7-2 to TRBJ2-3; 8 nucleotides match TRBD2. V shed 5 bases, J shed 2 bases, and the junction held 12 bases outside the gene matches. The CDR3 loop spans 17 amino acids. Germline V gene data show CDR1 as SGHTA and CDR2 as FQGNSA. This CDR3 is CASSARGAGGSTDTQYF. In DNA, the CDR3 is TGTGCCAGCAGCGCCCGCGGTGCGGGGGGCTCCACAGATACGCAGTATTTT.

The genes are TRBV7-6 and TRBJ2-1; TRBD2 agrees at 9 bases. Losses at the gene ends were 4 bases for V and 9 bases for J; bases not matched to a gene: 10. CDR1 and CDR2 (germline): SGHVS, FNYEAQ. The CDR3 spans 15 residues. The CDR3 sequence is CASSSPSGEGGEQFF. DNA of the CDR3: TGTGCCAGCAGCTCCCCTAGCGGGGAAGGGGGTGAGCAGTTCTTC. The full variable domain, with the rest looked up from reference TRBV7-6 and TRBJ2-1, is GAGVSQSPRYKVTKRGQDVALRCDPISGHVSLYWYRQALGQGPEFLTYFNYEAQQDKSGLPNDRFSAERPEGSISTLTIQRTEQRDSAMYRCASSSPSGEGGEQFFGPGTRLTVL.

This chain joins TRBV7-2 and TRBJ2-7; 8 bases are shared with TRBD2. Germline lookup yields CDR1 SGHTA and CDR2 FQGNSA. CDR3 size: 16 residues. V shed 5 bases, J shed 1 base, and the junction held 10 bases outside the gene matches. CDR3 nucleotide sequence: TGTGCCAGCAGCCCTAGCCCGGGAGGGGGTTCCTACGAGCAGTACTTC. Protein: CASSPSPGGGSYEQYF.

The chain links TRBV18 to TRBJ2-7; 9 bases align to TRBD2. From germline, CDR1 is KGHSH and CDR2 LQKENI. The CDR3 totals 15 residues. Germline trimming cut 1 base from V and 5 bases from J; bases unmatched to any gene: 6. The CDR3 reads CASSPRTAGGNEQYF. The DNA for the CDR3 is TGTGCCAGCTCACCACGTACAGCGGGAGGAAACGAGCAGTACTTC.

Turning to this clone: Germline is not matched at one junction end, which may reflect a read error. This chain links TRBV27 with TRBJ2-4; D call uncertain. From germline, CDR1 is MNHEY and CDR2 SMNVEV (reference sequence). This CDR3 region has 15 residues. CDR3 nucleotides: TGTGCCAGCAGTTTAACACAGAGAGCCAAAAACAGTCAGTACTTC. Its translation: CASSLTQRAKNSQYF.

This clone was seen more than once but under ten times. The gene calls are TRBV19 and TRBJ1-2; TRBD1 agrees at 7 bases. V trimming: 3 bases; J trimming: 4 bases; junction bases outside the gene matches: 8. CDR1 LNHDA and CDR2 SQIVND come from the germline V gene (reference sequence). The CDR3 has 15 residues. For the CDR3, the DNA is TGTGCCAGTAGTATTGGGGACAGTTCCCTCTATGGCTACACCTTC. Protein product: CASSIGDSSLYGYTF.

The J gene is TRBJ2-7, the V gene TRBV6-5; D possibly corresponds to TRBD2 (6 bases). Trimming removed 6 bases from V and 3 bases from J, with 18 bases in between. Looked up from germline, CDR1 is MNHEY and CDR2 is SVGAGI. The CDR3 is 15 residues long. The CDR3: CASSFIAAVGYEQYF. CDR3 bases: TGTGCCAGCAGCTTTATAGCGGCAGTGGGCTACGAGCAGTACTTC.

CDR3 in amino acids: CASKGGGSIEQFF. The CDR3 DNA is TGTGCCAGCAAGGGAGGGGGTAGCATTGAGCAGTTCTTC. The V call is TRBV2, the J call TRBJ2-1; a possible D gene is TRBD2 (7 bases). CDR3 length equals 13 residues. V shed 7 bases and J shed 9 bases, with 16 bases lying between them. In germline, CDR1 is SNHLY, CDR2 FYNNEI.